A single sample gave rise to the 12 T cell receptor beta chains below, sequenced in a study of T cell responses to AZD1222 COVID-19 vaccine. TCRdb's table, derived via immunoSEQ multiplex PCR, lists solely in-frame clones and lacks some. Altogether 80,000 to 90,000 clones are present, around 90% being singletons, with the ten largest covering 4% to 6%. Sequences were derived from peripheral blood, sampled on day 0 of MenACWY control vaccination. These receptors came from an adult in good health.

The chain is built from TRBV28 and TRBJ1-4; no definite D call. V lost 3 bases to trimming and J lost 5 bases, with 13 bases between them. The CDR3 spans 15 residues. The germline V gene encodes CDR1 MDHEN and CDR2 SYDVKM. CDR3 DNA: TGTGCCAGCAGTTTCGCCCAAATGAGAAATGAAAAACTGTTTTTT. Translation: CASSFAQMRNEKLFF.

This chain links TRBV5-1 with TRBJ2-6, with no clear D. Trimming cost V 5 bases and J 0 bases, with 9 bases left between them. The CDR3 has 15 residues. CDR1 is SGHRS, CDR2 YFSETQ, per germline. CDR3 in DNA: TGCGCCAGCAGAAATACGGGCTCTGGGGCCAACGTCCTGACTTTC. It is translated as CASRNTGSGANVLTF.

This chain connects TRBV7-9 to TRBJ1-6; D not certain. The CDR3 spans 15 residues. Germline lookup yields CDR1 SEHNR and CDR2 FQNEAQ (reference sequence). The germline V and J ends were trimmed by 5 bases and 0 bases, with 8 bases remaining between them. The CDR3 here is CASSRRTSYNSPLHF. In nucleotides, the CDR3 is TGTGCCAGCAGCCGACGGACCTCCTATAATTCACCCCTCCACTTT.

The CDR3 sequence: CASSYPRGLLGYEQYF. The CDR3, as DNA: TGTGCCAGCAGCTACCCACGAGGACTCCTGGGCTACGAGCAGTACTTC. This sequence joins TRBV7-6 and TRBJ2-7; the D gene is possibly TRBD2 (5 bases). CDR3 length: 16 residues. V lost 4 bases and J 3 bases, leaving 19 bases between the germline ends. Germline CDR1 and CDR2: SGHVS and FNYEAQ.

The rearrangement uses TRBV4-1 and TRBJ2-5; no clear D. Germline V lookup: CDR1 MGHRA, CDR2 YSYEKL. Trimming removed 1 base at V and 1 base at J, with 10 bases between. CDR3 length equals 15 residues. CDR3 DNA sequence: TGCGCCAGCAGCCAAGGGGAATGGATCCAAGAGACCCAGTACTTC. It translates to CASSQGEWIQETQYF.

This chain joins TRBV28 and TRBJ2-3; no definite D call. The V end lost 7 bases, the J end lost 1 base, and 12 bases lay between the germline ends. The CDR3 spans 14 residues. Germline-derived CDR1 and CDR2 are MDHEN and SYDVKM. CDR3 residues: CASMDSRGTDTQYF. The DNA for the CDR3 is TGTGCCAGCATGGATAGCCGGGGCACAGATACGCAGTATTTT.

V and J are TRBV6-2 or TRBV6-3 and TRBJ2-7, with D unclear. The CDR3 sequence is 11 residues long. Trimming pared 6 bases from V and 2 bases from J, leaving 5 bases between. The V gene's germline CDR1 is MNHEY and CDR2 SVGEGT. This CDR3 reads CASSGTYEQYF. CDR3 DNA sequence: TGTGCCAGCAGCGGAACCTACGAGCAGTACTTC.

The chain couples TRBV2 to TRBJ2-5; 7 nucleotides agree with TRBD1. The length of the CDR3 is 13 residues. CDR1 and CDR2 from the germline V gene are SNHLY and FYNNEI. V gave up 7 bases and J gave up 1 base; unmatched junction bases: 3. In DNA form, the CDR3 reads TGTGCCAGCATTGGGACAGCCCAAGAGACCCAGTACTTC. It specifies CASIGTAQETQYF.

This sequence joins TRBV6-5 and TRBJ1-2, with no clear D. Germline CDR1 MNHEY, CDR2 SVGAGI. The CDR3 is 13 residues long. V was shortened by 0 bases and J by 8 bases, with 10 bases between the two germline ends. The CDR3 sequence is CASSYSTNRGYTF. The CDR3 DNA reads TGTGCCAGCAGTTACTCGACCAATCGGGGCTACACCTTC.

This chain links TRBV12-3 or TRBV12-4 with TRBJ1-1; 7 nucleotides align to TRBD1. This CDR3 contains 13 residues. J lost 6 bases, V lost 6 bases, and 7 bases had no gene match. The CDR3 loop reads CASSLGTASEAFF. Written as DNA, the CDR3 is TGTGCCAGCAGCCTCGGGACAGCGTCTGAAGCTTTCTTT.

This chain joins TRBV19 and TRBJ1-5, with 8 bases matching TRBD1. V dropped 3 bases and J dropped 3; count of bases not matched to a gene: 7. The CDR3 length is 16 residues. Germline loops: CDR1 LNHDA, CDR2 SQIVND (reference sequence). CDR3 region: CASSMGTGGYNQPQHF. CDR3 DNA sequence: TGTGCCAGTAGTATGGGGACAGGAGGGTACAATCAGCCCCAGCATTTT.

The rearrangement links TRBV5-1 to TRBJ1-6; D is perhaps TRBD1 (6 bases). Per the germline V gene, CDR1 is SGHRS and CDR2 is YFSETQ. Trimming shortened V by 3 bases and J by 12 bases, and 16 bases separated the two germline ends. This CDR3 has 14 amino acids. The CDR3 loop reads CASSSGAGQGPLHF. CDR3 sequence (DNA): TGCGCCAGCAGCTCGGGGGCAGGGCAGGGACCCCTCCACTTT.